What follows are 13 T cell receptor beta chains derived from one specimen sequenced in a study of post-analysis software for immune sequencing data. Study-level findings and limits: TRBV segments more frequent in patients than in controls numbered about 5 and included TRBV5-6, TRBV5-1 and TRBV20-1.

Researchers reported that TCR beta cDNA libraries carried unique molecular identifiers. TCRdb redid the calling of the PCR reads with MiXCR, one entry per CDR3 protein. The table records fewer than 700,000 distinct CDR3 sequences, 44% of them present only once. The antigens of these receptors remain unknown. The material sequenced was blood. The source is a girl aged 5-17 years with multiple sclerosis.

This clonotype was recorded a few times. The chain recombines TRBV5-1 with TRBJ2-7; 7 bases fit TRBD1. J lost 2 bases, V lost 1 base, and 6 bases had no gene match. The CDR3 is made up of 15 amino acids. Germline loops: CDR1 SGHRS, CDR2 YFSETQ. The CDR3 coding sequence is TGCGCCAGCAGCTTGACAGGGGTCGTCCCCTACGAGCAGTACTTC. It specifies CASSLTGVVPYEQYF.

The chain couples TRBV27 to TRBJ1-1; tentative D call: TRBD1 (5 bases). Germline V lookup: CDR1 MNHEY, CDR2 SMNVEV (reference sequence). Trimming pared 6 bases from V and 0 bases from J, leaving 17 bases between. The CDR3 totals 16 residues. CDR3 bases: TGTGCCAGCAGGTCGGCAGGGCTAGGAATGAACACTGAAGCTTTCTTT. This sequence encodes CASRSAGLGMNTEAFF.

As DNA, the CDR3 is TGTGCCAGCAGCCAAGAAGTGACACCATTGGAGCAGTACTTC. It is translated as CASSQEVTPLEQYF. V is TRBV25-1 and J is TRBJ2-7; D not resolved. V was cut by 6 bases and J by 7 bases, with 19 bases left in between. Germline loops: CDR1 MGHDK, CDR2 SYGVNS. The CDR3 contains 14 residues.

V usage is TRBV7-9 and J usage is TRBJ2-5, with D perhaps being TRBD1 or TRBD2 (6 bases each). There are 14 residues in the CDR3. Germline V CDR1 and CDR2: SEHNR, FQNEAQ (reference sequence). Trimming removed 5 bases at V and 5 bases at J, with 15 bases between. CDR3 bases: TGTGCCAGCAGCCCCCCACAGGGACTGGAGACCCAGTACTTC. Its protein is CASSPPQGLETQYF.

The chain joins TRBV29-1 to TRBJ2-7, with 12 bases matching TRBD2. From germline, CDR1 is SQVTM and CDR2 ANQGSEA. The CDR3 covers 15 residues. V shed 5 bases and J 3 bases; nucleotides not matched to a gene: 8. This CDR3 reads CSVTSTSGRGYEQYF. CDR3 nucleotide sequence: TGCAGCGTTACCTCGACTAGCGGGAGAGGCTACGAGCAGTACTTC.

The table lists this clonotype with a few counts. The chain joins TRBV20-1 to TRBJ2-1; D unclear. V lost 5 bases and J lost 8, with 16 bases in between. The CDR3 sequence is 13 residues long. Germline V gene sequence: CDR1 DFQATT, CDR2 SNEGSKA (reference sequence). As DNA, the CDR3 is TGCAGTGCTGCCCCTACGCGTGGGGATGAGCAGTTCTTC. Protein sequence: CSAAPTRGDEQFF.

This clonotype was found a few times. The chain is built from TRBV7-2 and TRBJ2-1; 9 bases match TRBD2. CDR3 size: 15 residues. The germline gives CDR1 SGHTA, CDR2 FQGNSA. V lost 6 bases to trimming and J lost 4 bases; unmatched junction nucleotides: 7. In DNA, the CDR3 is TGTGCCAGCAGAACAGGACTAGCGAAATACAATGAGCAGTTCTTC. Protein: CASRTGLAKYNEQFF.

V usage is TRBV6-5 and J usage is TRBJ2-1, with TRBD2 matching 9 bases. Germline-derived CDR1 and CDR2 are MNHEY and SVGAGI. J lost 4 bases, V lost 9 bases, and 10 bases had no gene match. CDR3 length equals 15 residues. This chain's CDR3 is CARSPTSGPYNEQFF. DNA of the CDR3: TGTGCCAGAAGTCCGACTAGCGGCCCGTACAATGAGCAGTTCTTC.

This clonotype has more than one count but fewer than ten. The J gene is TRBJ2-5, the V gene TRBV6-6; 11 nucleotides agree with TRBD2. The closer fit of TRBJ2-7 to the DNA end suggests the J call may be wrong. The CDR3 has 15 residues. The germline V gene has CDR1 MNHNY and CDR2 SVGAGI (reference sequence). This CDR3 reads CASSYGLAGGYEQYF. DNA of the CDR3: TGTGCCAGCAGTTATGGGCTAGCGGGAGGATACGAGCAGTACTTC.

The V and J genes are TRBV5-1 and TRBJ1-1; D is perhaps TRBD1 (6 bases). The germline V gene has CDR1 SGHRS and CDR2 YFSETQ. Trimming took 7 bases from V and 0 from J, leaving 16 bases between them. CDR3 length equals 15 residues. The CDR3 loop reads CASDPGHSMNTEAFF. The CDR3 region has the DNA TGCGCCAGCGATCCGGGACATTCCATGAACACTGAAGCTTTCTTT.

The chain carries TRBV7-2 and TRBJ1-2; no clear D gene. This CDR3 region has 15 residues. V lost 1 base and J 1 base, leaving 10 bases between the germline ends. CDR1 is SGHTA and CDR2 is FQGNSA in the germline V gene. The CDR3, as DNA: TGTGCCAGCAGCTTAGAAGGAACCCATAACTATGGCTACACCTTC. This sequence encodes CASSLEGTHNYGYTF. Combining the CDR3 with reference TRBV7-2 and TRBJ1-2 gives the whole variable domain GAGVSQSPSNKVTEKGKDVELRCDPISGHTALYWYRQSLGQGLEFLIYFQGNSAPDKSGLPSDRFSAERTGGSVSTLTIQRTQQEDSAVYLCASSLEGTHNYGYTFGSGTRLTVV.

This clonotype was detected only a few times. This chain joins TRBV12-3 or TRBV12-4 and TRBJ2-3; 8 nucleotides align to TRBD1. The CDR3 is 16 amino acids. The junction had 10 bases not matched to a gene; V was cut back by 5 bases and J by 3 bases. In DNA, the CDR3 is TGTGCCAGCAGTACCAGGACAGGGAAGGGAACAGATACGCAGTATTTT. Translating gives CASSTRTGKGTDTQYF.

This clonotype was counted between two and nine times. V gene TRBV6-1 combines with J gene TRBJ1-5; D remains unclear. Trimming took 0 bases from V and 6 from J, leaving 6 bases between them. This CDR3 is 13 amino acids long. Germline V CDR1 and CDR2: MNHNS, SASEGT. The CDR3, as DNA: TGTGCCAGCAGTGAAGCGTGGCCTCAGCCCCAGCATTTT. The encoded protein is CASSEAWPQPQHF.